The 14 T cell receptor beta chains listed next were all sequenced from one sample in a study of blood T cell repertoires in COVID-19. Sequencing was performed with immunoSEQ multiplex PCR; in TCRdb, only in-frame clones are kept and a portion is missing. The sample has about 270,000 clones; over 75% are singletons. The source material was peripheral blood. Receptors were obtained from a woman aged 50 to 60 with acute or convalescent COVID-19.

The J gene is TRBJ2-1, the V gene TRBV28, with 9 bases lining up with TRBD1. The V segment lost 5 bases and the J segment 6 bases; nucleotides outside the gene matches: 8. This CDR3 comprises 15 residues. CDR1 MDHEN and CDR2 SYDVKM come from the germline V gene. The CDR3, as DNA: TGTGCCAGCAGTCTCCCGGGACAGGGTATCAATGAGCAGTTCTTC. Protein sequence: CASSLPGQGINEQFF.

This clone came up a few times. The chain joins TRBV7-3 to TRBJ2-7, with D maybe TRBD1 (6 bases). Germline V gene lookup returns CDR1 SGHTA and CDR2 FQGTGA. Trimming took off 5 bases at V and 5 bases at J, with 10 bases between the two ends. The CDR3 is 12 amino acids. The DNA of the CDR3 is TGTGCCAGCAGCGTTACAGGGAACGAGCAGTACTTC. This gives the protein CASSVTGNEQYF. Full variable domain (rest looked up from reference TRBV7-3 and TRBJ2-7): GAGVSQTPSNKVTEKGKYVELRCDPISGHTALYWYRQSLGQGPEFLIYFQGTGAADDSGLPNDRFFAVRPEGSVSTLKIQRTERGDSAVYLCASSVTGNEQYFGPGTRLTVT.

V usage is TRBV4-3 and J usage is TRBJ2-2; TRBD2 might be the D (6 bases). Germline CDR1 reads LGHNA; CDR2 reads YSLEER. The CDR3 contains 16 residues. V was trimmed by 0 bases and J by 5 bases, leaving 13 bases between them. In DNA, the CDR3 is TGCGCCAGCAGCCAAGATCCTGGAGGGCGAACCGGGGAGCTGTTTTTT. It codes for CASSQDPGGRTGELFF.

The chain links TRBV7-2 to TRBJ2-2; TRBD2 matches at 7 bases. With 5 bases clipped from V and 5 bases from J, the junction kept 5 bases outside the gene matches. Germline V lookup: CDR1 SGHTA, CDR2 FQGNSA. The CDR3 runs to 14 residues. CDR3 in DNA: TGTGCCAGCAGCAGAAGGGGAGGGACCGGGGAGCTGTTTTTT. Amino acid sequence: CASSRRGGTGELFF.

The chain recombines TRBV18 with TRBJ2-7; 7 bases are a match to TRBD1. V was pared by 3 bases and J by 3 bases, with 2 bases of the junction left unmatched. CDR1 and CDR2 from the germline V gene are KGHSH and LQKENI. The CDR3 extends over 13 amino acids. CDR3 in DNA: TGTGCCAGCTCACCCCGGGACAGCTACGAGCAGTACTTC. This encodes CASSPRDSYEQYF.

The CDR3 nucleotides read TGTGCCAGCAGTGAAGTGGGGGCCGGAGAAAAACTGTTTTTT. Translation gives CASSEVGAGEKLFF. This chain links TRBV2 with TRBJ1-4; the D gene is possibly TRBD1 (6 bases). This CDR3 is 14 amino acids long. Germline-derived CDR1 and CDR2 are SNHLY and FYNNEI. Between the trimmed V and J ends, which lost 1 base and 8 bases, there was a span of 11 bases.

The rearrangement links TRBV10-1 to TRBJ2-1; 14 bases agree with TRBD2. V shed 6 bases, J shed 8 bases, and the junction held 6 bases outside the gene matches. Germline V gives CDR1 WNHNN, CDR2 SYGVQD (reference sequence). The CDR3 totals 15 residues. CDR3 bases: TGCGCCAGCAGCCAGACTAGCGGGAGGGTGCATGAGCAGTTCTTC. This codes for CASSQTSGRVHEQFF.

The J gene is TRBJ2-5, the V gene TRBV4-1; D unclear. The CDR3 length is 16 residues. Per the germline V gene, CDR1 is MGHRA and CDR2 is YSYEKL. The V end lost 4 bases, the J end lost 5 bases, and 20 bases lay between the germline ends. The CDR3 region is CASSLALGFLWETQYF. The CDR3, as DNA: TGCGCCAGCAGCCTTGCCCTCGGGTTCCTCTGGGAGACCCAGTACTTC.

The chain recombines TRBV19 with TRBJ2-1, with D possibly TRBD2 on 6 matching bases. Trimming left V 9 bases short and J 0 bases short, with 15 bases between. Germline assignment: CDR1 LNHDA and CDR2 SQIVND (reference sequence). This CDR3 has 15 amino acids. The CDR3 loop is CARPTPGSSYNEQFF. The CDR3 DNA is TGTGCCAGACCTACCCCCGGGAGCTCCTACAATGAGCAGTTCTTC.

This clone has a handful of counts. The chain carries TRBV19 and TRBJ1-5; maybe TRBD1 (5 bases). This CDR3 has 14 amino acids. Trimming took off 6 bases at V and 3 bases at J, with 12 bases between the two ends. Germline V lookup: CDR1 LNHDA, CDR2 SQIVND (reference sequence). CDR3 sequence: CASSPLDNNQPQHF. The CDR3 DNA sequence: TGTGCCAGTAGCCCTCTGGACAACAATCAGCCCCAGCATTTT.

This chain connects TRBV7-2 to TRBJ2-7; 8 bases align to TRBD1. Germline V gene lookup returns CDR1 SGHTA and CDR2 FQGNSA. Losses at the gene ends were 3 bases for V and 4 bases for J; bases not matched to a gene: 11. This CDR3 contains 16 residues. CDR3 loop: CASSLTGANSPYEQYF. CDR3 in DNA: TGTGCCAGCAGCTTGACAGGGGCAAATTCCCCATACGAGCAGTACTTC.

The chain is built from TRBV7-2 and TRBJ1-2; possibly TRBD1 for D (6 bases). Trimming shortened V by 1 base and J by 4 bases, and 13 bases separated the two germline ends. CDR1 SGHTA and CDR2 FQGNSA come from the germline V gene. CDR3 length: 15 residues. CDR3 region: CASSLGIGQSYGYTF. CDR3 DNA: TGTGCCAGCAGCTTAGGTATAGGACAGTCCTATGGCTACACCTTC.

The V gene is TRBV7-3, the J gene TRBJ2-3; D perhaps matches TRBD1 (6 bases). V was cut by 5 bases and J by 2 bases, with 20 bases left in between. Germline CDR1 reads SGHTA; CDR2 reads FQGTGA. The CDR3 loop spans 17 amino acids. This CDR3 reads CASSLKGQKKSTDTQYF. CDR3 nucleotide sequence: TGTGCCAGCAGCCTCAAAGGACAGAAGAAATCCACAGATACGCAGTATTTT.

The rearrangement links TRBV28 to TRBJ2-5, with D tentatively TRBD2 (5 bases). The CDR3 covers 14 residues. Germline V gene lookup returns CDR1 MDHEN and CDR2 SYDVKM. V was trimmed by 6 bases and J by 4 bases, leaving 15 bases between them. CDR3 residues: CASSAAGNRETQYF. The CDR3 bases are TGTGCCAGCAGCGCAGCCGGGAATCGAGAGACCCAGTACTTC.